Sequencing of this TCR beta chain was carried out in a study of T cell changes during pregnancy in multiple sclerosis. V lost 0 bases, J lost 2 bases, and 14 bases stayed unmatched. CDR3 length: 19 amino acids. The germline V gene has CDR1 SGHDN and CDR2 FVKESK. Libraries were prepared by immunoSEQ multiplex PCR; TCRdb keeps only in-frame clonotypes and omits some of them. The sample lists roughly 69,000 clones, 91% occurring once. This clone was counted a single time. This same CDR3 is encoded by further DNA sequences in the sample. The rearrangement uses TRBV14 and TRBJ2-5, with 8 nucleotides matching TRBD1. This sample comprised peripheral blood, obtained in the second trimester of pregnancy. The sequence was obtained from a female donor with multiple sclerosis, enrolled in a pregnancy study. In nucleotides, the CDR3 is TGTGCCAGCAGCCAAGAAGGGACAGGCTTTTGGTCAACGCAAGAGACCCAGTACTTC. This translates into CASSQEGTGFWSTQETQYF.